This TCR beta chain was observed in a study of cytomegalovirus exposure and HLA in healthy donors. General study results and limits: With later analysis, a missense DCLRE1C variant became linked to TCR beta V- and J-gene trimming. The listing of 150 to 200 TCR beta chains classed them as cytomegalovirus-associated. As confirmed in vitro, three CMV-associated chains were specific for CMV antigens.

As regards this clone: The antigen remains unidentified.

The PCR was carried out with 60 Vbeta primers and 13 Jbeta primers. Libraries were prepared by immunoSEQ multiplex PCR; TCRdb keeps only in-frame clonotypes and omits some of them. Of roughly 190,000 clones in the sample, 77% were seen once. As for the donors, each was a healthy bone marrow donor. Sequencing was performed on PBMCs. This TCR came from a woman between 25 and 40 years old in good health and CMV-seropositive.

The CDR3 coding sequence is TGTGCCAGCAGAATCACAGGGGACTTTAATGAAAAACTGTTTTTT. This sequence encodes CASRITGDFNEKLFF. The chain links TRBV6-5 to TRBJ1-4, with 7 bases fitting TRBD1. The germline V gene encodes CDR1 MNHEY and CDR2 SVGAGI. The CDR3 has 15 residues. The ends lost 6 bases at V and 4 bases at J; junction bases unmatched: 8.